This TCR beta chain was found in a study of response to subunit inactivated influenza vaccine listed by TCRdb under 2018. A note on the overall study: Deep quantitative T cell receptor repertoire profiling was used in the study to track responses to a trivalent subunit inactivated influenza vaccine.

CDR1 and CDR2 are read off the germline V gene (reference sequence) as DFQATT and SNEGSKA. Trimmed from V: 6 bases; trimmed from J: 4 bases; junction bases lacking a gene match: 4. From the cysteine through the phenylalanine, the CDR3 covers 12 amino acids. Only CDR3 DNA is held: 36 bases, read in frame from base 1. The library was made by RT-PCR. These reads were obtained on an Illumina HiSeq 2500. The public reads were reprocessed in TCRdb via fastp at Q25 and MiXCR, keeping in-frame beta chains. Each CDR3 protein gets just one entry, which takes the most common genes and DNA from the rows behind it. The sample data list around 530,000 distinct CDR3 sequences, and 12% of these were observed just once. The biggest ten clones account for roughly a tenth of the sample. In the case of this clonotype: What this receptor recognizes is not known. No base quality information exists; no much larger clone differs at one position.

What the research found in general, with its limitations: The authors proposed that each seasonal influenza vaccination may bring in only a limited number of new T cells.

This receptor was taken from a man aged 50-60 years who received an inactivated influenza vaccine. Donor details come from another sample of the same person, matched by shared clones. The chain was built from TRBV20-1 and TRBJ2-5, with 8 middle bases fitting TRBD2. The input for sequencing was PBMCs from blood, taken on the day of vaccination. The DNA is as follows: TGCAGTGCCCGAGCGGGAGCAGAGACCCAGTACTTC. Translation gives CSARAGAETQYF.